A single sample is the source of the 24 T cell receptor beta chains below, sequenced in a study of beta chain features in type 1 diabetes. Of the isolated RNA, all was reverse transcribed, and so the sequenced material was expressed TCRB transcripts. Clones were read by immunoSEQ multiplex PCR, and TCRdb kept only the in-frame ones, dropping some. The table has hundreds of thousands of clones, roughly 16% seen once. Sequencing used naive CD4+ T cells from blood. The source is a man younger than 35 in good health.

J is TRBJ1-2 and V is TRBV4-3; D may be TRBD1 (6 bases). The germline V gene has CDR1 LGHNA and CDR2 YSLEER. Trimming pared 1 base from V and 1 base from J, leaving 13 bases between. The CDR3 spans 16 residues. In nucleotides, the CDR3 is TGCGCCAGCAGCCAAGCGCAGGGACAATTTAACTATGGCTACACCTTC. Encoded protein: CASSQAQGQFNYGYTF.

In nucleotides, the CDR3 is TGTGCCAGCAGCCCCTCAGGGGGTGGTGGCTACACCTTC. This gives the protein CASSPSGGGGYTF. J is TRBJ1-2 and V is TRBV7-3; 7 nucleotides match TRBD1. CDR1 and CDR2 from the germline V gene are SGHTA and FQGTGA. Trimming took 5 bases from V and 7 from J; bases not matched to a gene: 7. The CDR3 has 13 residues. Together with reference TRBV7-3 and TRBJ1-2, the CDR3 gives the full variable domain: GAGVSQTPSNKVTEKGKYVELRCDPISGHTALYWYRQSLGQGPEFLIYFQGTGAADDSGLPNDRFFAVRPEGSVSTLKIQRTERGDSAVYLCASSPSGGGGYTFGSGTRLTVV.

This clone appeared a few times. This chain connects TRBV5-6 to TRBJ1-5, with D uncertain. The V and J ends lost 2 bases and 6 bases respectively, with 21 bases between them. CDR1 and CDR2 from the germline V gene are SGHDT and YYEEEE. The CDR3 sequence is 17 residues long. The CDR3 DNA sequence: TGTGCCAGCAGCTTTAGTATTAACTCCCTTACGGTTCAGCCCCAGCATTTT. Amino acid sequence: CASSFSINSLTVQPQHF.

A few counts support this clone. The CDR3 loop reads CASSLSWADNEQFF. The CDR3 DNA reads as TGTGCCAGCAGCTTAAGTTGGGCTGACAATGAGCAGTTCTTC. The V call is TRBV7-2, the J call TRBJ2-1; D ambiguous. Germline CDR1 SGHTA, CDR2 FQGNSA. This CDR3 region has 14 residues. V was clipped by 2 bases and J by 5 bases, with 10 bases between them.

A few counts support this clone. The rearrangement links TRBV9 to TRBJ2-1; TRBD2 matches 8 bases. Looked up from germline, CDR1 is SGDLS and CDR2 is YYNGEE. CDR3 length: 16 amino acids. V shed 2 bases and J 0 bases; nucleotides not matched to a gene: 4. The CDR3: CASSVGLASSYNEQFF. Here the CDR3 DNA reads TGTGCCAGCAGCGTCGGACTAGCCAGCTCCTACAATGAGCAGTTCTTC.

This chain links TRBV2 with TRBJ2-2, with 7 bases identical to TRBD1. Germline V gene lookup returns CDR1 SNHLY and CDR2 FYNNEI. Trimming removed 8 bases from V and 1 base from J; junction bases left unmatched: 1. The CDR3 loop spans 13 amino acids. The CDR3 sequence is CASRTGNTGELFF. CDR3 bases: TGTGCCAGCCGGACAGGGAACACCGGGGAGCTGTTTTTT.

A few counts support this clone. This chain connects TRBV11-2 to TRBJ2-7; 9 nucleotides agree with TRBD2. CDR3 length: 15 residues. V shed 5 bases and J 2 bases; nucleotides not matched to a gene: 7. The germline V gene encodes CDR1 SGHAT and CDR2 FQNNGV. The CDR3 DNA follows: TGTGCCAGCAGCCTCAGGGCGGGAGGGCCCTACGAGCAGTACTTC. This codes for CASSLRAGGPYEQYF.

The J gene is TRBJ2-4, the V gene TRBV14; tentatively, D is TRBD1 or TRBD2 (5 bases each). This CDR3 contains 16 residues. Germline CDR1 reads SGHDN; CDR2 reads FVKESK. Trimming took off 1 base at V and 2 bases at J, with 12 bases between the two ends. In DNA form, the CDR3 reads TGTGCCAGCAGCCAAGGGGACGGTTGGTCCAAAAACATTCAGTACTTC. This encodes CASSQGDGWSKNIQYF.

The V gene is TRBV15, the J gene TRBJ2-7; D uncertain. The CDR3 spans 13 residues. V lost 5 bases, J lost 1 base, and 9 bases lay in between. Germline assignment: CDR1 LNHNV and CDR2 YYDKDF (reference sequence). The CDR3: CATSPGRSYEQYF. DNA for the CDR3: TGTGCCACCAGCCCGGGTCGTTCCTACGAGCAGTACTTC.

This clone was found a few times. The chain combines TRBV7-6 with TRBJ2-5; 12 bases fit TRBD1. Germline V gives CDR1 SGHVS, CDR2 FNYEAQ. The CDR3 sequence is 17 residues long. Germline trimming cut 3 bases from V and 5 bases from J; bases unmatched to any gene: 10. The CDR3 DNA follows: TGTGCCAGCAGCTTGAATGTGGGACAGGGGGCCTATGAGACCCAGTACTTC. Protein sequence: CASSLNVGQGAYETQYF.

J is TRBJ2-5 and V is TRBV9, with 12 bases fitting TRBD1. This CDR3 spans 16 amino acids. After removal of 3 bases from V and 5 bases from J, the junction contained 8 bases not matched to a gene. The germline gives CDR1 SGDLS, CDR2 YYNGEE. CDR3 DNA: TGTGCCAGCAGCGGAACTTGGGACAGGGGGCTTGAGACCCAGTACTTC. Translating it yields CASSGTWDRGLETQYF.

V gene TRBV30 combines with J gene TRBJ1-5; 9 bases are shared with TRBD1. CDR1 and CDR2 (germline): GTSNPN, SVGIG (reference sequence). The CDR3 spans 16 residues. After removal of 2 bases from V and 2 bases from J, the junction contained 7 bases not matched to a gene. In DNA form, the CDR3 reads TGTGCCTGGAGTCTCTCCCGGACAGGGGGCAATCAGCCCCAGCATTTT. Residues: CAWSLSRTGGNQPQHF.

The chain uses TRBV25-1 and TRBJ2-1, with D possibly TRBD2 on 5 matching bases. The length of the CDR3 is 14 residues. Trimming left V 3 bases short and J 10 bases short, with 16 bases between. Germline V gives CDR1 MGHDK, CDR2 SYGVNS. As DNA, the CDR3 is TGTGCCAGCAGTGACTCCAGCGGAGAGTCGGAGCAGTTCTTC. Its protein is CASSDSSGESEQFF.

This clone has more than one count but fewer than ten. The CDR3 DNA follows: TGTGCCAGCAGCCAAGATTTTACGAGCGGCAATCAGCCCCAGCATTTT. It is translated as CASSQDFTSGNQPQHF. The V and J genes are TRBV4-2 and TRBJ1-5; D not resolved. V was shortened by 0 bases and J by 2 bases, with 11 bases between the two germline ends. Germline V gives CDR1 LGHNA, CDR2 YNFKEQ. The CDR3 has 16 amino acids.

The table lists this clone with a few counts. The CDR3 sequence is CASSYGGVITEAFF. The CDR3 DNA follows: TGTGCCAGCAGTTACGGAGGGGTCATCACTGAAGCTTTCTTT. The genes are TRBV28 and TRBJ1-1, with a tentative D call TRBD1 (5 bases). The CDR3 extends over 14 amino acids. CDR1 and CDR2 from the germline V gene are MDHEN and SYDVKM. The V end lost 4 bases, the J end lost 4 bases, and 13 bases lay between the germline ends.

This clone was seen a few times. Other DNA sequences in this specimen translate into the identical CDR3. As DNA, the CDR3 is TGTGCCAGCAGCGTGCAACCCGGTGTTTCGGAGACCCAGTACTTC. Its protein product is CASSVQPGVSETQYF. The gene calls are TRBV9 and TRBJ2-5; D is uncertain. Germline loops: CDR1 SGDLS, CDR2 YYNGEE. The CDR3 has 15 residues. V lost 2 bases and J 5 bases, leaving 16 bases between the germline ends.

V usage is TRBV4-3 and J usage is TRBJ2-3, with 8 bases fitting TRBD2. With 3 bases clipped from V and 3 bases from J, the junction kept 5 bases outside the gene matches. Germline lookup yields CDR1 LGHNA and CDR2 YSLEER. The CDR3 extends over 15 amino acids. CDR3 loop: CASSHLRGVTDTQYF. CDR3 in DNA: TGCGCCAGCAGCCACTTGCGGGGGGTGACAGATACGCAGTATTTT.

This clone came up a few times. The CDR3 DNA reads TGTGCCAGCAGTTACTCGATAGCACTTGAAGAGACCCAGTACTTC. The encoded protein is CASSYSIALEETQYF. The chain combines TRBV6-5 with TRBJ2-5, with unresolved D. CDR3 size: 15 residues. Deletions cut 0 bases from V and 3 bases from J, with 11 bases between. Germline loops: CDR1 MNHEY, CDR2 SVGAGI.

The chain combines TRBV7-9 with TRBJ1-5; D possibly corresponds to TRBD1 (6 bases). The CDR3 runs to 15 residues. Trimming left V 2 bases short and J 6 bases short, with 14 bases between. Per the germline V gene, CDR1 is SEHNR and CDR2 is FQNEAQ (reference sequence). CDR3 in DNA: TGTGCCAGCAGCTTAAGGGGGGATTCAAGTCAGCCCCAGCATTTT. Amino acid sequence: CASSLRGDSSQPQHF.

The rearrangement uses TRBV7-2 and TRBJ2-7, with TRBD1 matching 9 bases. This CDR3 has 15 amino acids. Germline lookup yields CDR1 SGHTA and CDR2 FQGNSA. V shed 7 bases and J 4 bases; nucleotides not matched to a gene: 11. In nucleotides, the CDR3 is TGTGCCAGCACCGTTGACAGGGGGGAAGTGTACGAGCAGTACTTC. The encoded protein is CASTVDRGEVYEQYF.

The chain uses TRBV5-1 and TRBJ1-2, with D possibly TRBD1 on 6 matching bases. V was cut by 0 bases and J by 2 bases, with 11 bases left in between. The V gene's germline CDR1 is SGHRS and CDR2 YFSETQ. The CDR3 runs to 15 residues. CDR3 residues: CASSLGSGGNYGYTF. DNA for the CDR3: TGCGCCAGCAGCTTGGGGAGCGGGGGCAACTATGGCTACACCTTC.

This clone occurred a few times. The CDR3: CASSFGQGGQPQHF. CDR3 DNA sequence: TGTGCCAGCAGTTTTGGTCAGGGCGGTCAGCCCCAGCATTTT. This sequence joins TRBV27 and TRBJ1-5, with D perhaps matching TRBD1 (5 bases). Trimming pared 3 bases from V and 6 bases from J, leaving 12 bases between. The germline CDR1 and CDR2 sequences are MNHEY and SMNVEV (reference sequence). The CDR3 covers 14 residues.

The J gene is TRBJ1-3, the V gene TRBV2; D unclear. The CDR3 consists of 13 residues. Trimming took off 6 bases at V and 6 bases at J, with 12 bases between the two ends. CDR1 is SNHLY and CDR2 is FYNNEI in the germline V gene. The CDR3 DNA is TGTGCCAGCAGAGCAGAGAGACTAAACACCATATATTTT. Protein: CASRAERLNTIYF.

The genes are TRBV7-9 and TRBJ1-5; D not certain. Germline V lookup: CDR1 SEHNR, CDR2 FQNEAQ (reference sequence). CDR3 length: 15 residues. V was clipped by 3 bases and J by 3 bases, with 12 bases between them. This CDR3 is CASSFPGPNNQPQHF. The DNA for the CDR3 is TGTGCCAGCAGCTTCCCCGGGCCTAACAATCAGCCCCAGCATTTT.